This T cell receptor (beta chain) appears in the sequencing data of a study of monozygotic twins with inflammatory bowel disease. Study results and limitations: The existence of one strong signal or clonotype linked to IBD lacked support.

Note on this clonotype: Its antigen is still unknown.

The CDR3 is made up of 15 amino acids. Germline CDR1 and CDR2: SGHAT and FQNNGV. From the 5' RACE reads, TCRdb lists one entry per CDR3 protein and no DNA. Its clone listing holds around 190,000 distinct CDR3 sequences. J is TRBJ2-2 and V is TRBV11-2; absent DNA, TCRdb's TRBD1 call cannot be checked. The receptor comes from a human donor with ulcerative colitis or Crohn's disease, or a healthy co-twin of an affected twin (not recorded which). The specimen was blood. CDR3: CASSLIGDVPGELFF. The variable domain in full, with the rest retrieved from reference TRBV11-2 and TRBJ2-2, is EAGVAQSPRYKIIEKRQSVAFWCNPISGHATLYWYQQILGQGPKLLIQFQNNGVVDDSQLPKDRFSAERLKGVDSTLKIQPAKLEDSAVYLCASSLIGDVPGELFFGEGSRLTVL.